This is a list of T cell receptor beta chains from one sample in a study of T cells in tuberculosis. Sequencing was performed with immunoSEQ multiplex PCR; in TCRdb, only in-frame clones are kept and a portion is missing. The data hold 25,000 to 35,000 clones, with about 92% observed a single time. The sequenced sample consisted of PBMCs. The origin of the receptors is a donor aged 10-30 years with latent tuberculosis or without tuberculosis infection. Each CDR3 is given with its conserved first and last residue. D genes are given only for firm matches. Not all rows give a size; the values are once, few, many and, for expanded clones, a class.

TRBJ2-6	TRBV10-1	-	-	TGCGCCAGCCGAGTCTCTCTTTCCCATACCTCGTTTGTACCTGGGGCCAACGTCCTGACTTTC	CASRVSLSHTSFVPGANVLTF
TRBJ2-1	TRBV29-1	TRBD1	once	TGCAGCGTTGATAGGACAGGGGGACGGCAGTTCTTC	CSVDRTGGRQFF
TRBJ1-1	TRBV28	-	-	TGTGCCAGCAGTTCTGCCACAGGGATCACTGAAGCTTTCTTT	CASSSATGITEAFF
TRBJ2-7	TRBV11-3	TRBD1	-	TGTGCCAGCAGCTTAAGACAGGGGAGTGACGAGCAGTACTTC	CASSLRQGSDEQYF
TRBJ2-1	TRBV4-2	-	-	TGTGCCAGCAGCCAAGTGGCGGGGAGCTACAATGAGCAGTTCTTC	CASSQVAGSYNEQFF
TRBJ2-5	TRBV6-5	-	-	TGTGCCAGCAGTTACGGTTTAGTGGGCCAGGGGGAGACCCAGTACTTC	CASSYGLVGQGETQYF
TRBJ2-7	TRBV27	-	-	TGTGCCAGCAGTCTCTCTATAGGGACTCGCGAGCAGTACTTC	CASSLSIGTREQYF
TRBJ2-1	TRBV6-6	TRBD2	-	TGTGCCAGCAGTTACCCACTAGCGGGAACCTACAATGAGCAGTTCTTC	CASSYPLAGTYNEQFF
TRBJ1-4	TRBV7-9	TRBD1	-	TGTGCCAGCAGCAGGGACAGGGGAGAAAAACTGTTTTTT	CASSRDRGEKLFF
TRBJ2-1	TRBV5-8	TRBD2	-	TGTGCCAGCAGCTTGAGACTAGCAGTCTACAATGAGCAGTTCTTC	CASSLRLAVYNEQFF
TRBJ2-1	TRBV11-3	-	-	TGTGCCAGCAGCTTAGGAGGAGTCTACAATGAGCAGTTCTTC	CASSLGGVYNEQFF
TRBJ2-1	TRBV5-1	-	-	TGCGCCAGCAGCTTGTGGCAGTCACCCAACAATGAGCAGTTCTTC	CASSLWQSPNNEQFF